Below, one T cell receptor (beta chain) is given with its context. Its antigen is unknown. Whole blood supplied total RNA, and T cells were not sorted. This entry is derived from a study of monozygotic twins with inflammatory bowel disease. Overall study findings and caveats: Versus healthy twins, IBD patients showed fewer clonotypes shared with others, especially with disease activity.

Germline V gives CDR1 SGHTA, CDR2 FQGNSA. The CDR3 contains 16 residues. Researchers used template switching to add UMIs featuring a 6-nucleotide sample barcode. After re-calling the 5' RACE reads, TCRdb lists one entry per CDR3 protein, DNA absent. Seen in this sample are under 200,000 distinct CDR3 sequences; the ten most common clones hold roughly 2.4%. The sequence was obtained from a human donor with ulcerative colitis or Crohn's disease, or a healthy co-twin of an affected twin (not recorded which). The chain carries TRBV7-2 and TRBJ2-1; TCRdb's D call of TRBD2 is untestable without DNA. Sequenced: blood. The CDR3 region is CASSGLAGERMDEQFF.